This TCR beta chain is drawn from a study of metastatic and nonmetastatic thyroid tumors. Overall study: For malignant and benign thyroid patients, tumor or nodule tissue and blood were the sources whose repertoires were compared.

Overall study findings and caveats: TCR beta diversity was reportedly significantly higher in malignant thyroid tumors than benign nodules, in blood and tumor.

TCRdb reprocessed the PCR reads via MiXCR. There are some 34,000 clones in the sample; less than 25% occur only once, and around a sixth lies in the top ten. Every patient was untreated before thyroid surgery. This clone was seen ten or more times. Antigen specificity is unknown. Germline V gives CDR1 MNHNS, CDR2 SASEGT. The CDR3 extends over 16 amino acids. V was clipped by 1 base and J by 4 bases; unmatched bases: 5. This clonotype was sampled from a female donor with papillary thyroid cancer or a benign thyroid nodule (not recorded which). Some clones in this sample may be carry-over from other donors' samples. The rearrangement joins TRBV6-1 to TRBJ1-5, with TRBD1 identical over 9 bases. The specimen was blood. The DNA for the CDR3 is TGTGCCAGCAGTGAAGGGACAGGGGCGCCTAATCAGCCCCAGCATTTT. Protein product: CASSEGTGAPNQPQHF.